The T cell receptor beta chain described here comes from a study of PD-1 blockade in mismatch repair-deficient tumors. About the research overall: All were previously treated, progressing patients with approximately 12 mismatch repair-deficient cancer types.

All patients were mismatch repair deficient, assessed by either PCR or immunohistochemistry. Three pembrolizumab responders had their TCRs sequenced. The study's findings and limits: After pembrolizumab, tumor-resident clones rose rapidly, then generally contracted before radiologic responses.

This clone was counted between two and nine times. What it binds is not known. The germline V gene encodes CDR1 MDHEN and CDR2 SYDVKM. This CDR3 is 13 amino acids long. The ends lost 7 bases at V and 5 bases at J; junction bases unmatched: 6. Profiling relied on immunoSEQ multiplex PCR, and the TCRdb table lists in-frame clones only, not all of them. The sample contains 70,000 to 95,000 clones, around 80% of which appear only once. This TCR was recovered from an adult with mismatch repair-deficient cancer. Sequenced here: peripheral blood, sampled 44 weeks after starting pembrolizumab. This chain joins TRBV28 and TRBJ2-7; 9 bases are a match to TRBD2. Here the CDR3 reads CASTLAGSDEQYF. The CDR3 nucleotides are TGTGCCAGCACGCTAGCGGGATCCGACGAGCAGTACTTC.